This TCR beta chain was obtained from a study of T cells in Graves' hyperthyroidism and ophthalmopathy. There are a few counts of this clonotype. The source material, RNA transcripts, was used to amplify TCR beta CDR3 regions. In the first-round RT-PCR of the TCR CDR3, the HTBI primer set was used. One entry per CDR3 protein results from TCRdb running MiXCR on the multiplex PCR reads. The sample has about 500,000 distinct CDR3 sequences, over 15% seen once. V trimming: 3 bases; J trimming: 0 bases; junction bases outside the gene matches: 8. CDR1 is SEHNR, CDR2 FQNEAQ, per germline (reference sequence). This CDR3 is built from 16 residues. Stable hyperthyroidism: no ophthalmopathy progression over 18 months of follow-up. Hyperthyroidism had been newly diagnosed in patients aged 18 to 65, and its duration was under 2 months. Based on clinical symptoms, serum thyroxine and TRAb, thyroid ultrasound and orbital computed tomography, diagnoses were reached. The PBMCs had their origin in approximately 10 ml of fresh peripheral blood.

The TCR was taken from a young woman with Graves' hyperthyroidism. The sample taken for sequencing was blood. This chain joins TRBV7-9 and TRBJ2-7, with 7 bases that match TRBD1. CDR3: CASSLARTGTSYEQYF. The DNA of the CDR3 is TGTGCCAGCAGCTTGGCTCGGACAGGTACCTCCTACGAGCAGTACTTC. Filled out from reference TRBV7-9 and TRBJ2-7, the complete variable domain reads DTGVSQNPRHKITKRGQNVTFRCDPISEHNRLYWYRQTLGQGPEFLTYFQNEAQLEKSRLLSDRFSAERPKGSFSTLEIQRTEQGDSAMYLCASSLARTGTSYEQYFGPGTRLTVT.